This T cell receptor (beta chain) was profiled in a study of blood T cell repertoires in COVID-19. Study details: The study drew acute and convalescent COVID-19 samples from the United States, Italy and Spain. From T cells, B-cell-depleted T cells, or PBMCs came the material, which was cDNA or gDNA.

The V segment lost 6 bases and the J segment 5 bases; nucleotides outside the gene matches: 5. The CDR3 has 14 residues. The germline V gene encodes CDR1 LNHDA and CDR2 SQIVND (reference sequence). Methods used by the authors: For nucleated cells, counts were estimated from reference gene primer amplification. Produced via immunoSEQ multiplex PCR; TCRdb's table is partial and in-frame only. That table furnishes V, J and clone size, whereas the DNA furnished D and trimming. The sample contains a few hundred thousand clones, about 89% of which appear only once. The chain carries TRBV19 and TRBJ2-2, with 8 bases lining up with TRBD1. This TCR was recovered from a man under 40 with acute or convalescent COVID-19. The sample comprised peripheral blood. CDR3 region: CASSLTGETGELFF. CDR3 coding DNA: TGTGCCAGTAGCTTGACAGGGGAAACCGGGGAGCTGTTTTTT.